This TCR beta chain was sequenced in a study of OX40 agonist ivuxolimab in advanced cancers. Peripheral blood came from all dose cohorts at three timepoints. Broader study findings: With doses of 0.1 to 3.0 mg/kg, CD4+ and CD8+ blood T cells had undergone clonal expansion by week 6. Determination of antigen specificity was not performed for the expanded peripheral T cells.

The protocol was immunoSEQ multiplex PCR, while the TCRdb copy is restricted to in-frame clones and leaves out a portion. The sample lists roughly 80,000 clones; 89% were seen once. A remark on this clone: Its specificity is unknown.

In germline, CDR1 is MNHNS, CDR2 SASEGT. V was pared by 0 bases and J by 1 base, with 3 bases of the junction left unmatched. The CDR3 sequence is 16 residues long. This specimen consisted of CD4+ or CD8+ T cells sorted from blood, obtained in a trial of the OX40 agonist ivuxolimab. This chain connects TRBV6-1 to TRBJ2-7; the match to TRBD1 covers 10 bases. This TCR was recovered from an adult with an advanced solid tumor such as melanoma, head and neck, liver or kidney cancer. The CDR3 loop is CASSEAADRGSYEQYF. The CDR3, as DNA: TGTGCCAGCAGTGAAGCGGCGGACAGGGGGTCCTACGAGCAGTACTTC.